This entry concerns a single TCR beta chain. The germline V gene has CDR1 LNHDA and CDR2 SQIVND (reference sequence). The length of the CDR3 is 14 residues. V lost 5 bases and J lost 2, with 7 bases in between. The data are from a study of cytomegalovirus exposure and HLA in healthy donors. Primers: 60 Vbeta forward and 13 Jbeta reverse. TCRdb's copy holds only in-frame clones and misses some; the assay was immunoSEQ multiplex PCR. The sample shows 190,000 or so clones, over 75% of them seen only once. The clonotype originates from a boy under 10 years old in good health and CMV-seronegative. The chain carries TRBV19 and TRBJ1-6; possibly TRBD1 for D (5 bases). The sample was PBMCs. The CDR3 region is CASSPGTYNSPLHF. The CDR3 nucleotides read TGTGCCAGTAGTCCAGGGACCTATAATTCACCCCTCCACTTT.